This is a list of T cell receptor beta chains from one sample in a study of blood T cell repertoires in COVID-19. Sequencing used immunoSEQ multiplex PCR; TCRdb keeps in-frame clones, though not all of them. Of about 170,000 clones listed, around 86% were seen once; the top ten hold around 2.5%. Sequencing input: peripheral blood. These receptors were obtained from a woman aged 80 or over with COVID-19, enrolled during active disease. Both conserved end residues are part of each CDR3. The D gene is left open where the match is weak. Size tells how often a clone was seen (once, few, many) or the class of an expanded clone, and some rows leave it out.

>NA|TRBD2|TRBJ2-2|TRBV5-1
CASSLSPSGNTGELFF
TGCGCCAGCAGCTTGAGTCCTAGCGGGAACACCGGGGAGCTGTTTTTT
>once|NA|TRBJ2-1|TRBV9
CASSVAGVRNEQFF
TGTGCCAGCAGCGTAGCGGGAGTTCGGAATGAGCAGTTCTTC
>NA|TRBD1|TRBJ1-1|TRBV28
CASTKTGFQTEAFF
TGTGCCAGCACCAAGACAGGGTTCCAAACTGAAGCTTTCTTT
>NA|TRBD2|TRBJ2-7|TRBV13
CASSPSGRGNEQYF
TGTGCCAGCAGCCCGTCCGGGCGGGGGAACGAGCAGTACTTC
>NA|NA|TRBJ2-7|TRBV5-1
CASSSGGAGSDEQYF
TGCGCCAGCAGCTCAGGAGGGGCTGGGTCGGACGAGCAGTACTTC
>NA|NA|TRBJ1-5|TRBV19
CASSIDLQGTNQPQHF
TGTGCCAGTAGTATAGATCTCCAGGGGACCAATCAGCCCCAGCATTTT
>NA|TRBD1|TRBJ2-2|TRBV27
CASSRTGRNTGELFF
TGTGCCAGCAGTCGGACAGGGCGGAACACCGGGGAGCTGTTTTTT
>NA|NA|TRBJ2-3|TRBV24-1
CATSRHSSTDTQYF
TGTGCCACCAGCCGACATTCTTCCACAGATACGCAGTATTTT
>NA|NA|TRBJ2-7|TRBV6-5
CASSQSGSITYEQYF
TGTGCCAGCAGTCAATCAGGCAGTATAACCTACGAGCAGTACTTC
>NA|NA|TRBJ2-5|TRBV9
CASSVAPDRPETQYF
TGTGCCAGCAGCGTAGCCCCAGACAGGCCAGAGACCCAGTACTTC
>NA|NA|TRBJ1-4|TRBV7-9
CASSFNQGTNEKLFF
TGTGCCAGCAGCTTTAATCAGGGAACTAATGAAAAACTGTTTTTT
>NA|TRBD1|TRBJ2-2|TRBV11-2
CASSPAQGPYTGELFF
TGTGCCAGCAGCCCGGCACAGGGGCCCTACACCGGGGAGCTGTTTTTT
>once|NA|TRBJ2-1|TRBV7-2
CASSLGLAVDDNEQFF
TGTGCCAGCAGCTTAGGTTTAGCGGTAGACGACAATGAGCAGTTCTTC
>NA|NA|TRBJ2-2|TRBV24-1
CATSDLRGSTNTGELFF
TGTGCCACCAGTGATTTGCGCGGCTCAACTAACACCGGGGAGCTGTTTTTT
>NA|NA|TRBJ2-7|TRBV19
CASSQGWSSYEQYF
TGTGCCAGCTCACAGGGTTGGTCCTCCTACGAGCAGTACTTC
>NA|TRBD2|TRBJ2-1|TRBV7-6
CASSQASGRGNEQFF
TGTGCCAGCAGCCAAGCTAGCGGGAGGGGGAATGAGCAGTTCTTC
>NA|TRBD1|TRBJ1-5|TRBV19
CASSSTGGPNQPQHF
TGTGCCAGTAGCAGTACAGGGGGCCCAAATCAGCCCCAGCATTTT
>NA|NA|TRBJ2-1|TRBV7-6
CASSLDSGAYNEQFF
TGTGCCAGCAGCTTAGATTCAGGGGCCTACAATGAGCAGTTCTTC
>NA|TRBD1|TRBJ2-7|TRBV29-1
CSVTWTGGYEQYF
TGCAGCGTCACATGGACAGGGGGCTACGAGCAGTACTTC
>NA|TRBD1|TRBJ2-2|TRBV6-5
CASSSQGFRTGELFF
TGTGCCAGCAGTTCACAGGGGTTCCGCACCGGGGAGCTGTTTTTT
>NA|NA|TRBJ2-6|TRBV7-2
CASSSGLTLSGANVLTF
TGTGCCAGCAGCTCGGGACTGACGTTATCTGGGGCCAACGTCCTGACTTTC